The 3 T cell receptor beta chains given below trace back to one sample, sequenced in a study of CD8+ T cells in alopecia areata. RNA extraction and reverse transcription yielded cDNA as sequencing template. Sequencing used immunoSEQ multiplex PCR; TCRdb keeps in-frame clones, though not all of them. The sample records 150,000 to 200,000 clones, 65% to 75% being singletons. Specimen: CD8+ T cells sorted from blood, collected at week 0. Receptors were obtained from a human donor with alopecia areata.

The genes are TRBV30 and TRBJ2-2; D tentatively fits TRBD1 or TRBD2 (5 bases each). The CDR3 spans 14 residues. Trimming stripped 2 bases from V and 2 bases from J, with 9 bases between. Per germline, CDR1 GTSNPN and CDR2 SVGIG (reference sequence). CDR3 residues: CAWSWGSNTGELFF. For the CDR3, the DNA is TGTGCCTGGAGTTGGGGGAGTAACACCGGGGAGCTGTTTTTT.

V and J are TRBV4-2 and TRBJ2-7, with D perhaps given as TRBD1 or TRBD2 (5 bases each). Trimming removed 5 bases from V and 2 bases from J, with 13 bases in between. This CDR3 is 14 amino acids long. The germline V gene encodes CDR1 LGHNA and CDR2 YNFKEQ. This CDR3 is CASSAGTDPYEQYF. As DNA, the CDR3 is TGTGCCAGCAGCGCCGGGACCGATCCCTACGAGCAGTACTTC.

The chain joins TRBV4-1 to TRBJ1-5, with a weak D call TRBD1 (5 bases). Trimming removed 1 base from V and 5 bases from J, with 12 bases in between. The CDR3 runs 15 residues. CDR1 and CDR2 (germline): MGHRA, YSYEKL. In nucleotides, the CDR3 is TGCGCCAGCAGCCAAGGGGACCCTTCCGATCAGCCCCAGCATTTT. Translating gives CASSQGDPSDQPQHF.